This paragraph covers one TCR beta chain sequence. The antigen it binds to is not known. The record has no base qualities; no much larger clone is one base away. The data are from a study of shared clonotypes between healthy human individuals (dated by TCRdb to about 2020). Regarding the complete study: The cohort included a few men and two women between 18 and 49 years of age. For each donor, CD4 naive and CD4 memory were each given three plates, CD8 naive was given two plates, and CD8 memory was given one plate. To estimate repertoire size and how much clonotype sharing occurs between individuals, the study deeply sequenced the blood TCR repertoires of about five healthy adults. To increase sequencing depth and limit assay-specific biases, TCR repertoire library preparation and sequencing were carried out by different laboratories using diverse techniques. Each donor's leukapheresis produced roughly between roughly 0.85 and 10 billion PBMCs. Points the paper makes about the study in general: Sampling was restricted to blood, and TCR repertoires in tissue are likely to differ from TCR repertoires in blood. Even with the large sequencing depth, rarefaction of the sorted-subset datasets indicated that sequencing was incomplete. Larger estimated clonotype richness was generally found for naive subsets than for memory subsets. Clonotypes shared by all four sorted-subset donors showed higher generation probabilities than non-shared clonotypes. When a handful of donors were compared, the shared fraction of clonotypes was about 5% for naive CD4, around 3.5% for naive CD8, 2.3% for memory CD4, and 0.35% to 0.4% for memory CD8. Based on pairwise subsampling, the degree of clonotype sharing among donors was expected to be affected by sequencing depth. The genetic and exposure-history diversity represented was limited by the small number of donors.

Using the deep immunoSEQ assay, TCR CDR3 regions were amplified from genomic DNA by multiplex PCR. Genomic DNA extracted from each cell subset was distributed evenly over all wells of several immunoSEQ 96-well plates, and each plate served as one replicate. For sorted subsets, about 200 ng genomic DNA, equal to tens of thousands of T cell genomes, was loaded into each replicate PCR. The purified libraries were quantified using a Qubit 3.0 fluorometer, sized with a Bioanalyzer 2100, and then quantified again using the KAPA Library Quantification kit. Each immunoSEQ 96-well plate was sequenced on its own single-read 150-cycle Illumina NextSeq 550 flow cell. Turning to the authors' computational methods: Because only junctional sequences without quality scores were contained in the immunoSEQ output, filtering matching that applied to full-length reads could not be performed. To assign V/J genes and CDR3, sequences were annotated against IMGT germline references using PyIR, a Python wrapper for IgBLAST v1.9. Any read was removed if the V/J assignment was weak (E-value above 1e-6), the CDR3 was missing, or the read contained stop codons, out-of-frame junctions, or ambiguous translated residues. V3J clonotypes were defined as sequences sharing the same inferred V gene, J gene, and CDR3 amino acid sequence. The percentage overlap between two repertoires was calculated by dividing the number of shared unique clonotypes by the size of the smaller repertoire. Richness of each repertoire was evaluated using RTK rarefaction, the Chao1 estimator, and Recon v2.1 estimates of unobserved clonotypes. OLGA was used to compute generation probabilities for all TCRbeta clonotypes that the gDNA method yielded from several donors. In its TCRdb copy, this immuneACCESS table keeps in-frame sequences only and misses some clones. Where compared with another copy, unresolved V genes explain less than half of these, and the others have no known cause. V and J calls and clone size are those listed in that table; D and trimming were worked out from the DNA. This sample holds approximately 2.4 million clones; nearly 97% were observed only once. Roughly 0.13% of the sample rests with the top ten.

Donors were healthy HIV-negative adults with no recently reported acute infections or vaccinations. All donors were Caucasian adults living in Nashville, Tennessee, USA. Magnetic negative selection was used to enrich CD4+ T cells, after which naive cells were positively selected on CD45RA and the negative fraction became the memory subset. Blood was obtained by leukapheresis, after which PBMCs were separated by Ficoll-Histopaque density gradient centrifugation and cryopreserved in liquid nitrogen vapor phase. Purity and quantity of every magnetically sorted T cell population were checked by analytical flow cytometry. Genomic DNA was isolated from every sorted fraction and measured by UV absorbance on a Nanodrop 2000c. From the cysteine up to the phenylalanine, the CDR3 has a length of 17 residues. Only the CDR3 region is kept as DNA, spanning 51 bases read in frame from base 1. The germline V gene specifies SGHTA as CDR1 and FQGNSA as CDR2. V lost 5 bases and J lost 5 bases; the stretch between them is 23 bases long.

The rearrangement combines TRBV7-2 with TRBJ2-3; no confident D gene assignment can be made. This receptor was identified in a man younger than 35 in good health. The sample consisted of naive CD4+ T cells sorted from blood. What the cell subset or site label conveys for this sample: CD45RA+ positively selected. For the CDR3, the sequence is CASSPPIVFADGDTQYF. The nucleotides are TGTGCCAGCAGCCCCCCAATAGTGTTCGCGGACGGAGATACGCAGTATTTT.